The source of this T cell receptor (beta chain) is a study of siplizumab effects on memory and regulatory T cells. Concerning this clone itself: What it binds is not known.

Libraries were prepared by immunoSEQ multiplex PCR; TCRdb keeps only in-frame clonotypes and omits some of them. Here the sample spans about 87,000 clones, 94% being singletons. V lost 1 base and J 2 bases, leaving 12 bases between the germline ends. There are 15 residues in the CDR3. Germline V CDR1 and CDR2: MGHRA, YSYEKL. Study-level results: A major contribution to the alloresponse seemed to be made by naive T cells, which seemed more diverse than memory cells. Proliferating Tregs in siplizumab cultures were never verified as suppressive.

This TCR came from a human donor in good health. Sequencing input: non-Treg CD4+ T cells sorted from blood. This rearrangement joins TRBV4-1 to TRBJ2-7; D call uncertain. CDR3 region: CASSQVGPGPYEQYF. The CDR3 bases are TGCGCCAGCAGCCAAGTCGGGCCAGGTCCCTACGAGCAGTACTTC.